This T cell receptor (beta chain) was obtained from a study of T cell responses to AZD1222 COVID-19 vaccine. CDR3 length: 15 residues. Deletions cut 4 bases from V and 0 bases from J, with 12 bases between. The V gene's germline CDR1 is SNHLY and CDR2 FYNNEI. Using immunoSEQ multiplex PCR, the repertoire was profiled, and TCRdb retains in-frame clones only, with some absent. The sample has tens of thousands of clones; roughly four fifths are singletons. Sequenced here: peripheral blood, sampled on day 0 of AZD1222 vaccination. The chain combines TRBV2 with TRBJ1-1; a possible D gene is TRBD1 (5 bases). The TCR was taken from an adult in good health. Here the CDR3 reads CASSGQSTMNTEAFF. The CDR3, as DNA: TGTGCCAGCAGTGGACAGTCAACCATGAACACTGAAGCTTTCTTT.